A single sample is the source of the 14 T cell receptor beta chains below, sequenced in a study of T-cell memory formation after mild COVID-19. MiXCR was run by TCRdb on the 5' RACE reads, yielding one entry per CDR3 protein. The sample contains some 410,000 distinct CDR3 sequences, less than 25% of which appear only once. The sample consisted of PBMCs or a T cell subset sorted from them (not recorded which). The receptor source for this set is an adult woman who had mild COVID-19 (a few samples of this study predate the infection). Cell type and time point are not known.

This sequence joins TRBV7-2 and TRBJ1-2; D unresolved. CDR3 size: 15 residues. V lost 5 bases, J lost 5 bases, and 18 bases lay in between. Germline V lookup: CDR1 SGHTA, CDR2 FQGNSA. The CDR3 loop is CASSPDNHALYGYTF. DNA of the CDR3: TGTGCCAGCAGCCCTGACAACCATGCCCTTTATGGCTACACCTTC.

The gene calls are TRBV12-3 or TRBV12-4 and TRBJ1-1; no clear D. The CDR3 covers 12 residues. V was cut by 3 bases and J by 10 bases, with 12 bases left in between. CDR3 sequence reads: CASSLIRKGAFF. The CDR3 DNA reads as TGTGCCAGCAGTTTGATCCGGAAGGGAGCTTTCTTT.

In this sample, this clonotype turned up a few times. J is TRBJ2-4 and V is TRBV7-8, with a possible D match to TRBD1 (6 bases). Trimming removed 0 bases at V and 0 bases at J, with 15 bases between. The CDR3 is 18 residues long. CDR1 and CDR2 from the germline V gene are SGHVS and FQNEAQ. For the CDR3, the DNA is TGTGCCAGCAGCTTAGCCATTGACAGGATTCTAGCCAAAAACATTCAGTACTTC. It specifies CASSLAIDRILAKNIQYF. The full variable domain, completed using reference TRBV7-8 and TRBJ2-4, is GAGVSQSPRYKVAKRGQDVALRCDPISGHVSLFWYQQALGQGPEFLTYFQNEAQLDKSGLPSDRFFAERPEGSVSTLKIQRTQQEDSAVYLCASSLAIDRILAKNIQYFGAGTRLSVL.

The chain employs TRBV2 and TRBJ1-3; D is undetermined. Trimming left V 3 bases short and J 0 bases short, with 6 bases between. The CDR3 covers 14 residues. CDR1 is SNHLY, CDR2 FYNNEI, per germline. CDR3 protein: CASSDLTSGNTIYF. The CDR3, as DNA: TGTGCCAGCAGTGATTTGACCTCTGGAAACACCATATATTTT.

This clonotype has ten or more counts. The genes are TRBV5-1 and TRBJ2-5; D possibly matches TRBD1 or TRBD2 (5 bases each). Germline V gene lookup returns CDR1 SGHRS and CDR2 YFSETQ. CDR3 length equals 14 residues. V was cut by 4 bases and J by 2 bases, with 12 bases left in between. The CDR3 sequence is CASSPGTPQETQYF. The CDR3 DNA follows: TGCGCCAGCAGCCCGGGGACGCCTCAAGAGACCCAGTACTTC.

V and J are TRBV4-1 and TRBJ2-7; TRBD1 is a possible D gene (6 bases). The V end was cut by 5 bases, the J end by 0 bases, with 17 bases between. The CDR3 length is 16 residues. Per germline, CDR1 MGHRA and CDR2 YSYEKL. The CDR3: CASSIFQGPNSYEQYF. The CDR3 nucleotides read TGCGCCAGCAGCATCTTCCAGGGGCCAAACTCCTACGAGCAGTACTTC.

The V gene is TRBV2, the J gene TRBJ1-2, with D hard to call. Deletions cut 5 bases from V and 2 bases from J, with 9 bases between. Per the germline V gene, CDR1 is SNHLY and CDR2 is FYNNEI. CDR3 size: 13 residues. The CDR3 DNA reads as TGTGCCAGCAGTAAGGTTCTAAACTATGGCTACACCTTC. This sequence encodes CASSKVLNYGYTF.

V and J are TRBV7-9 and TRBJ1-5; D is ambiguous. The germline CDR1 and CDR2 sequences are SEHNR and FQNEAQ (reference sequence). Trimming pared 4 bases from V and 4 bases from J, leaving 8 bases between. The length of the CDR3 is 13 residues. CDR3 sequence: CASSSGRNQPQHF. The DNA for the CDR3 is TGTGCCAGCAGCTCCGGGCGTAATCAGCCCCAGCATTTT.

This clonotype was counted only a few times. The genes are TRBV9 and TRBJ2-7; tentatively, D is TRBD2 (6 bases). This CDR3 contains 15 residues. Trimming cost V 3 bases and J 0 bases, with 13 bases left between them. Germline V gene lookup returns CDR1 SGDLS and CDR2 YYNGEE. The CDR3 reads CASSASGTVSYEQYF. The CDR3 region has the DNA TGTGCCAGCAGCGCTTCCGGGACTGTCTCCTACGAGCAGTACTTC.

The chain recombines TRBV7-3 with TRBJ2-6; 7 positions match TRBD2. Trimming cost V 0 bases and J 0 bases; bases outside gene matches: 5. Germline CDR1 SGHTA, CDR2 FQGTGA. This CDR3 has 18 amino acids. DNA for the CDR3: TGTGCCAGCAGCTTAACGCATTGGGACTACTCTGGGGCCAACGTCCTGACTTTC. Its translation is CASSLTHWDYSGANVLTF.

V gene TRBV18 combines with J gene TRBJ1-5; a weak D match, TRBD1 (5 bases). V lost 1 base, J lost 2 bases, and 12 bases lay in between. This CDR3 spans 16 amino acids. Germline CDR1 and CDR2: KGHSH and LQKENI. CDR3 residues: CASSPQGRGRNQPQHF. The CDR3 region has the DNA TGTGCCAGCTCACCACAGGGGAGGGGTCGCAATCAGCCCCAGCATTTT.

This clonotype turned up a few times. The junction does not match germline at one end; this may be a read error. The gene calls are TRBV7-3 and TRBJ2-7, with 10 bases aligning to TRBD2. Looked up from germline, CDR1 is SGHTA and CDR2 is FQGTGA. The CDR3 is 14 amino acids. CDR3 bases: TGTGCCAGCAGCGTAACGGGACTAGCGAGGGAGCAGTACTTC. As protein: CASSVTGLAREQYF. Using reference TRBV7-3 and TRBJ2-7 for the parts outside the CDR3, the full variable domain is GAGVSQTPSNKVTEKGKYVELRCDPISGHTALYWYRQSLGQGPEFLIYFQGTGAADDSGLPNDRFFAVRPEGSVSTLKIQRTERGDSAVYLCASSVTGLAREQYFGPGTRLTVT.

The chain recombines TRBV5-4 with TRBJ2-3; tentatively, D is TRBD2 (6 bases). Trimming stripped 3 bases from V and 10 bases from J, with 24 bases between. The germline V gene encodes CDR1 SGHNT and CDR2 YYREEE (reference sequence). CDR3 length: 16 residues. The CDR3: CASSSRTLEGGWAQYF. CDR3 nucleotide sequence: TGTGCCAGCAGCTCAAGGACGTTAGAGGGAGGTTGGGCGCAGTATTTT.

The chain uses TRBV7-9 and TRBJ2-1; 9 nucleotides match TRBD1. V lost 4 bases, J lost 6 bases, and 4 bases stayed unmatched. This CDR3 comprises 14 residues. The V gene's germline CDR1 is SEHNR and CDR2 FQNEAQ (reference sequence). CDR3 bases: TGTGCCAGCAGCTCCGGGACAGGGATCAATGAGCAGTTCTTC. Protein: CASSSGTGINEQFF.